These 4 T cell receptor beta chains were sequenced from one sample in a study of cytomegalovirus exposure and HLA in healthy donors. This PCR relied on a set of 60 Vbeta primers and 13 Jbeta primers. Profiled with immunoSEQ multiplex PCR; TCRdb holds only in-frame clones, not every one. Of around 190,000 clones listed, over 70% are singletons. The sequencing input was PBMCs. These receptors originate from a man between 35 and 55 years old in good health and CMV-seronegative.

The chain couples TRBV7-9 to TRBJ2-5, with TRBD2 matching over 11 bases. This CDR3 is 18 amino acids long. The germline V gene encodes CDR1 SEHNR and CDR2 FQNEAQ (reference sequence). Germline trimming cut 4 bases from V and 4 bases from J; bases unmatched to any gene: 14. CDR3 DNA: TGTGCCAGCAGCTGGGCCACTTGGACTAGCGGGTATAGAGAGACCCAGTACTTC. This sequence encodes CASSWATWTSGYRETQYF.

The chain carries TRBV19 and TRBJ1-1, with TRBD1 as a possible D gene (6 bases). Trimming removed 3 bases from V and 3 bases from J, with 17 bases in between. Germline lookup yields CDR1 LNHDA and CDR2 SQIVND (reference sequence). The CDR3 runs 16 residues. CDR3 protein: CASSISNRVRDTEAFF. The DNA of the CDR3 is TGTGCCAGTAGTATTTCGAACAGGGTAAGGGACACTGAAGCTTTCTTT.

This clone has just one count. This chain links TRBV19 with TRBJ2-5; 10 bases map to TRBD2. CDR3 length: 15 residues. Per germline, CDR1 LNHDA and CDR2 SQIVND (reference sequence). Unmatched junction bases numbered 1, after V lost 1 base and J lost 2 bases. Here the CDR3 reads CASSIGTSGQETQYF. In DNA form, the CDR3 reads TGTGCCAGTAGTATAGGGACTAGCGGACAAGAGACCCAGTACTTC.

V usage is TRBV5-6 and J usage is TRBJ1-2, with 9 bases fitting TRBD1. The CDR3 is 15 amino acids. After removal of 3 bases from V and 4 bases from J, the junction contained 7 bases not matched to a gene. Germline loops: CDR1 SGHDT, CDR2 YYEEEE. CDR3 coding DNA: TGTGCCAGCAGCTCAGGGACAGGGCCAATCTATGGCTACACCTTC. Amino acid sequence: CASSSGTGPIYGYTF.